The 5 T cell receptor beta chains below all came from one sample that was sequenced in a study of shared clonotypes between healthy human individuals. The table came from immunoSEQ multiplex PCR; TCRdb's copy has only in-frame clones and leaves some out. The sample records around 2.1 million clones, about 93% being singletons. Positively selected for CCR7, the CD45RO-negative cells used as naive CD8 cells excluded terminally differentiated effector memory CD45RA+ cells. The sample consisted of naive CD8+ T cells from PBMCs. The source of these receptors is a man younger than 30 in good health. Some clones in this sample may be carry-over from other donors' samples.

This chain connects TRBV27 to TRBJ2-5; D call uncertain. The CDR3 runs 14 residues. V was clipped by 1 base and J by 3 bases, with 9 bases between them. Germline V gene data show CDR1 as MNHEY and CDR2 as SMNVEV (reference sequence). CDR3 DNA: TGTGCCAGCAGTTTATTTGGGGATAAAGAGACCCAGTACTTC. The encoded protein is CASSLFGDKETQYF.

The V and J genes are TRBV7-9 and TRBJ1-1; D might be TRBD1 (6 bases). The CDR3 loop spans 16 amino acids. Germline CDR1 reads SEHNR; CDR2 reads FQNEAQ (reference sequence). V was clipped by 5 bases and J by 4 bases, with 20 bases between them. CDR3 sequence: CASSQGPGAGFTEAFF. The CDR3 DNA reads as TGTGCCAGCAGCCAAGGACCGGGGGCGGGCTTCACTGAAGCTTTCTTT.

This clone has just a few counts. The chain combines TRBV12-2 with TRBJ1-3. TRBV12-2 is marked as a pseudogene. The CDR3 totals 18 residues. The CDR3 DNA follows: TGTGCAAGTCGCTTAGATAGGGTTTGCGTGAGCTCTGGAAACACCATATATTTT. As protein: CASRLDRVCVSSGNTIYF.

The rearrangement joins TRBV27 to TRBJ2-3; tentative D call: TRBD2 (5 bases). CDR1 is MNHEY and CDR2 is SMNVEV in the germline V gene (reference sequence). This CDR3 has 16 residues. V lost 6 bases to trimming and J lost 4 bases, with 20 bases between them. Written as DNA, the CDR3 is TGTGCCAGCAGCCCCTCACCAGGCCACGGGGCAGATACGCAGTATTTT. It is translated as CASSPSPGHGADTQYF.

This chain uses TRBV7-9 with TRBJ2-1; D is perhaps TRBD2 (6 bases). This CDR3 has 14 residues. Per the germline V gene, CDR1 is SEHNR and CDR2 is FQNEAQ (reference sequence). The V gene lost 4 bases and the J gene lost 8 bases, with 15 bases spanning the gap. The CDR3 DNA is TGTGCCAGCAGCTACCCAACTAGCAATCATGAGCAGTTCTTC. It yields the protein CASSYPTSNHEQFF.